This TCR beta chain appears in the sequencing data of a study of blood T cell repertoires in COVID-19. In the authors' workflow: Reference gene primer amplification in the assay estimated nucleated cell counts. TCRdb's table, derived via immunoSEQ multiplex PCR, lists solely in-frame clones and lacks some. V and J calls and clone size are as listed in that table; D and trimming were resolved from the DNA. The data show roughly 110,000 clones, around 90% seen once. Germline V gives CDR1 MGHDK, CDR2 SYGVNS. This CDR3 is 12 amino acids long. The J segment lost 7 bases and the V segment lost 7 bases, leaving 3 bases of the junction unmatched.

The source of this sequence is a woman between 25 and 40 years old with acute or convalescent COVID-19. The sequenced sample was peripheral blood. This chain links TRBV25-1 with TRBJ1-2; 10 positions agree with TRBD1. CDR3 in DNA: TGTGCCAGCAAAGACAGGGGGCCTGGCTACACCTTC. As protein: CASKDRGPGYTF.